This T cell receptor (beta chain) was recorded in a study of graft-versus-host responses after intestinal transplantation. Study results and limitations: Early post-transplant HvG declines tracked with peak circulating GvH clone levels.

The germline CDR1 and CDR2 sequences are LGHNA and YNFKEQ. Between the trimmed V and J ends, which lost 7 bases and 7 bases, there was a span of 16 bases. The CDR3 has 14 amino acids. TCRdb's copy holds only in-frame clones and misses some; the assay was immunoSEQ multiplex PCR. The table lists over 80,000 clones, roughly 91% of them singletons. A word on this clone: The antigen is unknown.

This material consisted of unstimulated CD4+ T cells sorted from spleen or lymph node cells, taken before transplant. The clonotype comes from a human donor who was the organ donor for an intestinal transplant. V and J are TRBV4-2 and TRBJ1-4; D gene unclear. Here the CDR3 DNA reads TGTGCCAGCAACCCCCGGGGAGGAACTGAAAAACTGTTTTTT. Its translation is CASNPRGGTEKLFF.